This record concerns one T cell receptor (beta chain) sequence. Generated by immunoSEQ multiplex PCR, the TCRdb table keeps only in-frame clones and is missing some. The sample holds some 170,000 clones, over 90% seen once. The record originates from a study of blood T cell repertoires in COVID-19. Input material: peripheral blood. The receptor comes from a woman aged 55-69 years with COVID-19, enrolled during active disease.

The CDR3 region has the DNA TGTGCCAGCAGCCAGACCAAGCGGGGAGGTGGGTACAATGAGCAGTTCTTC. This translates into CASSQTKRGGGYNEQFF. The chain couples TRBV5-4 to TRBJ2-1, with TRBD2 matching 7 bases. V gave up 4 bases and J gave up 4 bases; unmatched junction bases: 14. CDR1 and CDR2 (germline): SGHNT, YYREEE (reference sequence). CDR3 length equals 17 residues.